This passage covers 21 T cell receptor beta chains from one sample sequenced in a study of glioma-infiltrating T cells after dendritic cell vaccination. Produced via immunoSEQ multiplex PCR; TCRdb's table is partial and in-frame only. The profile shows around 32,000 clones, over 90% of them singletons. The material was blood, obtained before dendritic cell vaccination. Every receptor here comes from a human donor with glioblastoma.

This clone appeared once. The chain joins TRBV15 to TRBJ2-1, with 9 positions matching TRBD2. CDR3 length equals 16 residues. CDR1 is LNHNV and CDR2 is YYDKDF in the germline V gene (reference sequence). V lost 0 bases to trimming and J lost 7 bases; unmatched junction nucleotides: 7. CDR3 sequence: CATSREPAGGLNEQFF. CDR3 nucleotides: TGTGCCACCAGCAGAGAGCCTGCGGGGGGGTTGAATGAGCAGTTCTTC.

The genes are TRBV19 and TRBJ2-1; TRBD1 might be the D (5 bases). CDR1 is LNHDA and CDR2 is SQIVND in the germline V gene (reference sequence). There are 16 residues in the CDR3. V was cut by 5 bases and J by 4 bases, with 18 bases left in between. The CDR3 nucleotides read TGTGCCAGTAGTCCAAACAGGCCGCAACTATACAATGAGCAGTTCTTC. Translation gives CASSPNRPQLYNEQFF.

The genes are TRBV7-9 and TRBJ2-1; D call uncertain. Germline V gene sequence: CDR1 SEHNR, CDR2 FQNEAQ (reference sequence). V dropped 4 bases and J dropped 0 bases, with 7 bases sitting between them. The CDR3 totals 14 residues. CDR3 sequence: CASSSVVSYNEQFF. CDR3 sequence (DNA): TGTGCCAGCAGCTCCGTCGTCTCCTACAATGAGCAGTTCTTC.

A single count supports this clone. This sequence joins TRBV7-9 and TRBJ1-4; D is unresolved. The V and J ends lost 1 base and 3 bases respectively, with 6 bases between them. The CDR3 extends over 14 amino acids. From germline, CDR1 is SEHNR and CDR2 FQNEAQ (reference sequence). CDR3 in DNA: TGTGCCAGCAGCTTAGGCGGCTCTAATGAAAAACTGTTTTTT. This encodes CASSLGGSNEKLFF.

Here the CDR3 reads CASRGLQGGTDTQYF. For the CDR3, the DNA is TGTGCCAGCAGGGGCTTACAGGGCGGCACAGATACGCAGTATTTT. The V call is TRBV27, the J call TRBJ2-3; D might be TRBD1 (6 bases). CDR3 length: 15 residues. The V end was cut by 6 bases, the J end by 1 base, with 14 bases between. Looked up from germline, CDR1 is MNHEY and CDR2 is SMNVEV (reference sequence).

The V gene is TRBV15, the J gene TRBJ1-3; no definite D call. The V end lost 0 bases, the J end lost 5 bases, and 11 bases lay between the germline ends. This CDR3 region has 15 residues. The germline V gene has CDR1 LNHNV and CDR2 YYDKDF (reference sequence). The CDR3 region has the DNA TGTGCCACCAGCAGAGATCCGGGAACCCGAAACACCATATATTTT. Translation: CATSRDPGTRNTIYF.

The gene calls are TRBV7-9 and TRBJ2-5, with D perhaps matching TRBD2 (6 bases). This CDR3 is 14 amino acids long. Germline loops: CDR1 SEHNR, CDR2 FQNEAQ (reference sequence). Trimming removed 0 bases at V and 4 bases at J, with 9 bases between. The CDR3 region is CASSLAGGRETQYF. The DNA for the CDR3 is TGTGCCAGCAGCTTAGCGGGGGGACGAGAGACCCAGTACTTC.

This sequence joins TRBV11-2 and TRBJ2-6, with 8 bases aligning to TRBD1. In germline, CDR1 is SGHAT, CDR2 FQNNGV. The junction had 9 bases not matched to a gene; V was cut back by 5 bases and J by 6 bases. The CDR3 sequence is 16 residues long. This CDR3 is CASSPGQGAEANVLTF. The CDR3 region has the DNA TGTGCCAGCAGCCCAGGACAGGGCGCTGAGGCCAACGTCCTGACTTTC.

This sequence joins TRBV29-1 and TRBJ2-5; 9 bases align to TRBD2. Trimming cost V 3 bases and J 3 bases; bases outside gene matches: 5. This CDR3 comprises 14 residues. Germline assignment: CDR1 SQVTM and CDR2 ANQGSEA. The CDR3 nucleotides are TGCAGCGTTGACGTTATAGCGGGGGAAGAGACCCAGTACTTC. Translation gives CSVDVIAGEETQYF. The full variable domain, its missing parts supplied by reference TRBV29-1 and TRBJ2-5, is SAVISQKPSRDICQRGTSLTIQCQVDSQVTMMFWYRQQPGQSLTLIATANQGSEATYESGFVIDKFPISRPNLTFSTLTVSNMSPEDSSIYLCSVDVIAGEETQYFGPGTRLLVL.

The gene calls are TRBV9 and TRBJ2-1; 7 nucleotides line up with TRBD2. The CDR3 is made up of 14 amino acids. The germline gives CDR1 SGDLS, CDR2 YYNGEE. V shed 0 bases, J shed 10 bases, and the junction held 7 bases outside the gene matches. The CDR3 DNA follows: TGTGCCAGCAGCGTAGCGAGACTAGCCGGGGAGCAGTTCTTC. It codes for CASSVARLAGEQFF.

The rearrangement links TRBV6-4 to TRBJ2-2, with 9 nucleotides matching TRBD2. With V trimmed by 2 bases and J by 5 bases, 6 bases remained unmatched. The germline V gene encodes CDR1 MRHNA and CDR2 SNTAGT. This CDR3 spans 16 amino acids. The CDR3 region has the DNA TGTGCCAGCAGTGACGGCGGGGGGGCCGGGACCGGGGAGCTGTTTTTT. Translation: CASSDGGGAGTGELFF.

The chain combines TRBV10-1 with TRBJ1-1, with D perhaps TRBD1 (5 bases). This CDR3 has 13 residues. Trimming pared 9 bases from V and 1 base from J, leaving 12 bases between. Germline-derived CDR1 and CDR2 are WNHNN and SYGVQD (reference sequence). The DNA of the CDR3 is TGCGCCAGTACAGGACAAAAGAACACTGAAGCTTTCTTT. It yields the protein CASTGQKNTEAFF.

The chain combines TRBV6-6 with TRBJ2-7; maybe TRBD1 (5 bases). Trimming removed 2 bases at V and 6 bases at J, with 11 bases between. There are 13 residues in the CDR3. Germline CDR1 is MNHNY and CDR2 is SVGAGI (reference sequence). The CDR3 DNA sequence: TGTGCCAGCAGTTACCTTGTGGGGCTCGAGCAGTACTTC. This gives the protein CASSYLVGLEQYF.

The DNA of the CDR3 is TGTGCCAGCATCCGGGACTCTCTGACAGATACGCAGTATTTT. Translated, it gives CASIRDSLTDTQYF. V usage is TRBV7-9 and J usage is TRBJ2-3; possibly TRBD2 for D (6 bases). Trimming removed 7 bases at V and 3 bases at J, with 14 bases between. The germline CDR1 and CDR2 sequences are SEHNR and FQNEAQ (reference sequence). The CDR3 is 14 residues long.

The chain employs TRBV11-2 and TRBJ2-3; a possible D gene is TRBD2 (6 bases). Trimming left V 4 bases short and J 0 bases short, with 11 bases between. CDR3 size: 15 residues. Germline V CDR1 and CDR2: SGHAT, FQNNGV. Written as DNA, the CDR3 is TGTGCCAGCAGCTCCGCGGGGAGGAGCACAGATACGCAGTATTTT. Its protein is CASSSAGRSTDTQYF.

The chain combines TRBV4-1 with TRBJ2-1; 7 nucleotides align to TRBD2. Germline V gene data show CDR1 as MGHRA and CDR2 as YSYEKL. The ends lost 0 bases at V and 0 bases at J; junction bases unmatched: 8. The CDR3 covers 18 residues. The CDR3 nucleotides are TGCGCCAGCAGCCAAGACGATAGCGGGCCCAGCTCCTACAATGAGCAGTTCTTC. Translating it yields CASSQDDSGPSSYNEQFF.

The gene calls are TRBV6-1 and TRBJ2-2; D unresolved. This CDR3 has 15 residues. CDR1 is MNHNS and CDR2 is SASEGT in the germline V gene. V shed 5 bases and J shed 1 base, with 11 bases lying between them. The CDR3 sequence: CASSQRPENTGELFF. CDR3 in DNA: TGTGCCAGCAGTCAACGCCCAGAGAACACCGGGGAGCTGTTTTTT.

The genes are TRBV5-6 and TRBJ2-1, with a weak D call TRBD2 (6 bases). The CDR3 spans 12 residues. The V end lost 4 bases, the J end lost 5 bases, and 7 bases lay between the germline ends. Germline V gives CDR1 SGHDT, CDR2 YYEEEE. The CDR3 loop is CASSRGNNEQFF. CDR3 in DNA: TGTGCCAGCAGCCGGGGGAACAATGAGCAGTTCTTC.

The J gene is TRBJ2-5, the V gene TRBV7-9; weak D call: TRBD2 (5 bases). The V end was cut by 2 bases, the J end by 4 bases, with 11 bases between. The CDR3 spans 14 residues. Germline lookup yields CDR1 SEHNR and CDR2 FQNEAQ (reference sequence). The CDR3 bases are TGTGCCAGCAGCTTAACGGCCCGGGGAGAGACCCAGTACTTC. Translation gives CASSLTARGETQYF.

The V and J genes are TRBV11-2 and TRBJ2-4; a possible D gene is TRBD2 (6 bases). CDR1 and CDR2 (germline): SGHAT, FQNNGV. V was shortened by 5 bases and J by 0 bases, with 11 bases between the two germline ends. There are 15 residues in the CDR3. The CDR3 bases are TGTGCCAGCAGCCGGGACTCCGTAGCCAAAAACATTCAGTACTTC. Its protein is CASSRDSVAKNIQYF.

The chain is built from TRBV5-1 and TRBJ2-3, with TRBD1 identical over 8 bases. The CDR3 extends over 15 amino acids. V dropped 4 bases and J dropped 3; count of bases not matched to a gene: 7. In germline, CDR1 is SGHRS, CDR2 YFSETQ. This CDR3 is CASSMTGAPTDTQYF. The CDR3 DNA follows: TGCGCCAGCAGCATGACAGGGGCCCCGACAGATACGCAGTATTTT. Full variable domain (outside the CDR3, taken from reference TRBV5-1 and TRBJ2-3): KAGVTQTPRYLIKTRGQQVTLSCSPISGHRSVSWYQQTPGQGLQFLFEYFSETQRNKGNFPGRFSGRQFSNSRSEMNVSTLELGDSALYLCASSMTGAPTDTQYFGPGTRLTVL.